The 13 T cell receptor beta chains below were found in one sample sequenced in a study of blood T cell repertoires in COVID-19. Generated by immunoSEQ multiplex PCR, the TCRdb table keeps only in-frame clones and is missing some. Among roughly 100,000 clones listed, 91% were seen once. The source material was peripheral blood. The receptor source for this set is a man aged 18 to 30 with acute or convalescent COVID-19.

The gene calls are TRBV5-1 and TRBJ1-1; TRBD1 agrees at 7 bases. The CDR3 extends over 17 amino acids. V gave up 1 base and J gave up 4 bases; unmatched junction bases: 13. Germline lookup yields CDR1 SGHRS and CDR2 YFSETQ. The CDR3 loop reads CASSLTSDRDWGTEAFF. The DNA for the CDR3 is TGCGCCAGCAGCTTGACTTCAGACAGGGATTGGGGCACTGAAGCTTTCTTT.

This rearrangement joins TRBV19 to TRBJ1-5; 10 positions match TRBD1. The germline V gene has CDR1 LNHDA and CDR2 SQIVND (reference sequence). After removal of 1 base from V and 5 bases from J, the junction contained 8 bases not matched to a gene. There are 17 residues in the CDR3. The CDR3 DNA sequence: TGTGCCAGTAGTATAGTAACGGGACAGGGGTCCGATCAGCCCCAGCATTTT. Translating it yields CASSIVTGQGSDQPQHF.

The CDR3 DNA reads as TGTGCCAGCAGCCAAGCCCCGACAGGATCGATAGCGGGGCACACCGGGGAGCTGTTTTTT. As protein: CASSQAPTGSIAGHTGELFF. The rearrangement joins TRBV3-1 (or the pseudogene TRBV3-2) to TRBJ2-2, with 8 bases identical to TRBD2. Looked up from germline, CDR1 is LGHDT and CDR2 is YNNKEL (reference sequence). CDR3 length equals 20 residues. With 1 base clipped from V and 3 bases from J, the junction kept 16 bases outside the gene matches.

The rearrangement uses TRBV3-1 (or the pseudogene TRBV3-2) and TRBJ2-1; 12 bases fit TRBD1. Germline CDR1 is LGHDT and CDR2 is YNNKEL (reference sequence). This CDR3 region has 21 residues. V shed 0 bases and J 0 bases; nucleotides not matched to a gene: 12. The CDR3 here is CASSQDIWDRGLFSSYNEQFF. CDR3 nucleotides: TGTGCCAGCAGCCAAGATATATGGGACAGGGGGCTCTTTAGCTCCTACAATGAGCAGTTCTTC.

The chain has TRBV27 and TRBJ2-3; no reliable D call. V lost 4 bases to trimming and J lost 9 bases, with 11 bases between them. This CDR3 has 12 residues. Germline V lookup: CDR1 MNHEY, CDR2 SMNVEV (reference sequence). The CDR3 sequence is CASSSSRATQYF. The CDR3 DNA sequence: TGTGCCAGCAGTTCAAGCAGAGCGACGCAGTATTTT.

The chain couples TRBV7-9 to TRBJ1-1; D not certain. From germline, CDR1 is SEHNR and CDR2 FQNEAQ (reference sequence). V was pared by 1 base and J by 0 bases, with 9 bases between. The CDR3 covers 15 residues. The CDR3 DNA reads as TGTGCCAGCAGCTTAGGGGGAGGTCTGAACACTGAAGCTTTCTTT. It is translated as CASSLGGGLNTEAFF.

V and J are TRBV19 and TRBJ1-6; the match to TRBD1 covers 8 bases. This CDR3 region has 15 residues. Germline-derived CDR1 and CDR2 are LNHDA and SQIVND (reference sequence). After removal of 5 bases from V and 6 bases from J, the junction contained 6 bases not matched to a gene. The CDR3 sequence: CASSQRTGSNSPLHF. CDR3 nucleotides: TGTGCCAGTAGTCAACGGACAGGGTCTAATTCACCCCTCCACTTT.

J is TRBJ2-7 and V is TRBV10-2; unclear D gene. The CDR3 extends over 12 amino acids. V shed 3 bases and J shed 3 bases, with 6 bases lying between them. Germline lookup yields CDR1 WSHSY and CDR2 SAAADI. The CDR3 nucleotides are TGCGCCAGCAGTGATTCTGTCTACGAGCAGTACTTC. Translating it yields CASSDSVYEQYF.

This chain joins TRBV19 and TRBJ2-1, with unresolved D. The V gene lost 10 bases and the J gene lost 7 bases, with 17 bases spanning the gap. Germline loops: CDR1 LNHDA, CDR2 SQIVND (reference sequence). The CDR3 loop spans 13 amino acids. The CDR3 DNA reads as TGTGCCACATCATTTAGATTCGCTAATGAGCAGTTCTTC. This encodes CATSFRFANEQFF.

The rearrangement joins TRBV12-3 or TRBV12-4 to TRBJ1-2; possible D gene TRBD1, 5 bases. This CDR3 comprises 12 residues. The V end lost 6 bases, the J end lost 8 bases, and 13 bases lay between the germline ends. CDR3 loop: CASRSGMRGYTF. The CDR3 DNA follows: TGTGCCAGCAGATCAGGGATGAGAGGCTACACCTTC.

The chain carries TRBV5-8 and TRBJ1-5, with 10 bases lining up with TRBD1. CDR1 SGHTS and CDR2 YDEGEE come from the germline V gene. The junction had 4 bases not matched to a gene; V was cut back by 4 bases and J by 6 bases. The CDR3 runs 14 residues. The CDR3 here is CASSRTGGPQPQHF. CDR3 DNA: TGTGCCAGCAGCCGGACAGGGGGGCCTCAGCCCCAGCATTTT.

The chain uses TRBV19 and TRBJ1-1; D might be TRBD1 (6 bases). CDR1 is LNHDA and CDR2 is SQIVND in the germline V gene (reference sequence). The CDR3 has 14 residues. V was trimmed by 7 bases and J by 7 bases, leaving 19 bases between them. CDR3: CASTKQGDYREAFF. The DNA for the CDR3 is TGTGCCAGTACTAAACAGGGTGACTACCGTGAAGCTTTCTTT.

The chain joins TRBV28 to TRBJ1-2; no reliable D call. The CDR3 loop spans 12 amino acids. The ends were cut back, 6 bases at V and 5 bases at J, with 10 bases in the middle. The germline gives CDR1 MDHEN, CDR2 SYDVKM. The CDR3 loop reads CASSSPLYGYTF. DNA for the CDR3: TGTGCCAGCAGCTCACCCCTATATGGCTACACCTTC.